Listed here are 28 T cell receptor beta chains from one sample, sequenced in a study of blood T cell repertoires in COVID-19. Generated by immunoSEQ multiplex PCR, the TCRdb table keeps only in-frame clones and is missing some. Of 140,000 to 150,000 clones in the sample, over 75% are singletons; the top ten hold 44%. Sequenced: peripheral blood. Every receptor here comes from a human donor in a cohort sampled during active COVID-19.

The chain uses TRBV29-1 and TRBJ2-2; D is ambiguous. The germline CDR1 and CDR2 sequences are SQVTM and ANQGSEA. The CDR3 runs to 15 residues. V dropped 4 bases and J dropped 0 bases, with 12 bases sitting between them. The CDR3 region has the DNA TGCAGCGTTGTCTGGGCACGGACGAACACCGGGGAGCTGTTTTTT. Protein product: CSVVWARTNTGELFF.

The genes are TRBV7-2 and TRBJ2-5; TRBD2 aligns across 11 bases. Germline trimming cut 2 bases from V and 0 bases from J; bases unmatched to any gene: 5. Germline CDR1 is SGHTA and CDR2 is FQGNSA. This CDR3 has 17 residues. The DNA for the CDR3 is TGTGCCAGCAGCTTAAGACCTAGCGGGGGGTACCAAGAGACCCAGTACTTC. Translation gives CASSLRPSGGYQETQYF.

This clone has more than one count but fewer than ten. The chain joins TRBV27 to TRBJ1-2, with TRBD1 matching 11 bases. V shed 3 bases, J shed 8 bases, and the junction held 8 bases outside the gene matches. The CDR3 contains 15 residues. CDR1 MNHEY and CDR2 SMNVEV come from the germline V gene (reference sequence). CDR3 DNA sequence: TGTGCCAGCAGTTTGGACAGGGGGCTCAATAGGGGCTACACCTTC. This gives the protein CASSLDRGLNRGYTF.

This rearrangement joins TRBV29-1 to TRBJ1-4; D is ambiguous. The germline gives CDR1 SQVTM, CDR2 ANQGSEA. Trimming took off 4 bases at V and 15 bases at J, with 12 bases between the two ends. This CDR3 comprises 10 residues. The CDR3 region has the DNA TGCAGCGTTGGCGAGGGTATGATGTTTTTT. Its protein product is CSVGEGMMFF. The complete variable domain, with remaining parts taken from reference TRBV29-1 and TRBJ1-4, reads SAVISQKPSRDICQRGTSLTIQCQVDSQVTMMFWYRQQPGQSLTLIATANQGSEATYESGFVIDKFPISRPNLTFSTLTVSNMSPEDSSIYLCSVGEGMMFFGSGTQLSVL.

The chain has TRBV5-6 and TRBJ2-7, with D perhaps TRBD2 (6 bases). The CDR3 extends over 15 amino acids. Deletions cut 4 bases from V and 6 bases from J, with 20 bases between. Germline CDR1 SGHDT, CDR2 YYEEEE. As DNA, the CDR3 is TGTGCCAGCAGCCTTAGGGGACTGATCCCTGGCGAGCAGTACGTC. It specifies CASSLRGLIPGEQYV.

This clone was counted ten times or more. Other DNA sequences in the sample encode the same CDR3. The chain uses TRBV19 and TRBJ1-5; TRBD1 is a possible D gene (6 bases). V lost 5 bases to trimming and J lost 4 bases, with 9 bases between them. The CDR3 is 13 residues long. Germline CDR1 LNHDA, CDR2 SQIVND (reference sequence). CDR3 sequence: CASSQDRNQPQHF. In DNA form, the CDR3 reads TGTGCCAGTAGTCAGGACAGAAATCAGCCCCAGCATTTT.

This clone has more than one count but fewer than ten. V is TRBV19 and J is TRBJ1-2; D might be TRBD1 (6 bases). This CDR3 is 13 amino acids long. The V end lost 5 bases, the J end lost 5 bases, and 12 bases lay between the germline ends. Germline CDR1 reads LNHDA; CDR2 reads SQIVND (reference sequence). This CDR3 reads CASSEGVRYGYTF. Here the CDR3 DNA reads TGTGCCAGTAGTGAGGGGGTGAGGTATGGCTACACCTTC.

The V gene is TRBV7-7, the J gene TRBJ2-3; 13 bases align to TRBD2. CDR1 SSHAT and CDR2 FNYEAQ come from the germline V gene (reference sequence). This CDR3 contains 15 residues. The V segment lost 8 bases and the J segment 5 bases; nucleotides outside the gene matches: 7. CDR3 nucleotide sequence: TGTGCCAGCTCCCAGACTAGCGGGAGGTTAGATACGCAGTATTTT. Translating it yields CASSQTSGRLDTQYF. Supplemented by reference TRBV7-7 and TRBJ2-3, the full variable domain reads GAGVSQSPRYKVTKRGQDVTLRCDPISSHATLYWYQQALGQGPEFLTYFNYEAQPDKSGLPSDRFSAERPEGSISTLTIQRTEQRDSAMYRCASSQTSGRLDTQYFGPGTRLTVL.

V and J are TRBV14 and TRBJ2-5; perhaps TRBD1 as D (5 bases). Germline-derived CDR1 and CDR2 are SGHDN and FVKESK. V was pared by 1 base and J by 0 bases, with 12 bases between. CDR3 size: 16 residues. CDR3: CASSQVGRANQETQYF. In DNA form, the CDR3 reads TGTGCCAGCAGCCAAGTAGGCAGGGCGAACCAAGAGACCCAGTACTTC.

This rearrangement joins TRBV5-1 to TRBJ1-3; D possibly corresponds to TRBD1 (5 bases). Germline V CDR1 and CDR2: SGHRS, YFSETQ. V was shortened by 3 bases and J by 0 bases, with 19 bases between the two germline ends. The CDR3 has 18 amino acids. Here the CDR3 reads CASSSPPWGGSSGNTIYF. The CDR3, as DNA: TGCGCCAGCAGCTCTCCACCGTGGGGGGGAAGCTCTGGAAACACCATATATTTT.

The chain has TRBV6-5 and TRBJ1-1; 7 nucleotides align to TRBD1. Germline trimming cut 7 bases from V and 5 bases from J; bases unmatched to any gene: 10. From germline, CDR1 is MNHEY and CDR2 SVGAGI. The CDR3 extends over 14 amino acids. The CDR3 protein is CASKWRDSTTEAFF. The CDR3, as DNA: TGTGCCAGCAAATGGAGGGACAGCACAACTGAAGCTTTCTTT.

The V call is TRBV6-2 or TRBV6-3, the J call TRBJ1-2; TRBD1 matches 9 bases. This CDR3 is built from 14 residues. Germline CDR1 is MNHEY and CDR2 is SVGEGT. Trimming cost V 5 bases and J 7 bases; bases outside gene matches: 8. Here the CDR3 DNA reads TGTGCCAGCAGTACAGGACAGGGGTATGGTGGCTACACCTTC. Its protein product is CASSTGQGYGGYTF.

The chain uses TRBV11-3 and TRBJ2-3, with D unclear. Per the germline V gene, CDR1 is SGHNT and CDR2 is YENEEA. The V end was cut by 5 bases, the J end by 2 bases, with 11 bases between. This CDR3 is built from 14 residues. The DNA of the CDR3 is TGTGCCAGCAGCCCCCCCCCAAACACAGATACGCAGTATTTT. It encodes CASSPPPNTDTQYF.

This chain connects TRBV6-5 to TRBJ1-1; 8 positions agree with TRBD1. V was pared by 6 bases and J by 1 base, with 4 bases of the junction left unmatched. Germline CDR1 and CDR2: MNHEY and SVGAGI. This CDR3 comprises 14 residues. CDR3 sequence: CASRPGTGNTEAFF. The CDR3 DNA is TGTGCCAGCAGACCAGGGACAGGGAACACTGAAGCTTTCTTT.

This clone was detected only a few times. The V call is TRBV19, the J call TRBJ1-2; 9 nucleotides agree with TRBD1. CDR3 length equals 15 residues. V was pared by 5 bases and J by 5 bases, with 9 bases of the junction left unmatched. Germline lookup yields CDR1 LNHDA and CDR2 SQIVND (reference sequence). The chain's CDR3 is CASSPTQGARYGYTF. Written as DNA, the CDR3 is TGTGCCAGTAGTCCAACACAGGGGGCAAGGTATGGCTACACCTTC. The full variable domain, with the rest looked up from reference TRBV19 and TRBJ1-2, is DGGITQSPKYLFRKEGQNVTLSCEQNLNHDAMYWYRQDPGQGLRLIYYSQIVNDFQKGDIAEGYSVSREKKESFPLTVTSAQKNPTAFYLCASSPTQGARYGYTFGSGTRLTVV.

The chain employs TRBV7-3 and TRBJ2-2, with D possibly TRBD1 on 5 matching bases. The CDR3 totals 16 residues. V was clipped by 0 bases and J by 6 bases, with 14 bases between them. CDR1 and CDR2 (germline): SGHTA, FQGTGA. CDR3 DNA sequence: TGTGCCAGCAGCTTAACGCTTCCCAGGGCAGCCGGGGAGCTGTTTTTT. Its translation: CASSLTLPRAAGELFF.

The rearrangement uses TRBV3-1 (or the pseudogene TRBV3-2) and TRBJ2-3; 13 bases are a match to TRBD2. Germline assignment: CDR1 LGHDT and CDR2 YNNKEL (reference sequence). The CDR3 runs 17 residues. The V segment lost 1 base and the J segment 0 bases; nucleotides outside the gene matches: 1. CDR3 in amino acids: CASSQGGLAGSTDTQYF. The CDR3 bases are TGTGCCAGCAGCCAAGGGGGACTAGCGGGGAGCACAGATACGCAGTATTTT.

The V call is TRBV11-2, the J call TRBJ1-4; TRBD1 matches at 8 bases. CDR3 length equals 15 residues. V was clipped by 5 bases and J by 7 bases; unmatched bases: 9. Germline V gene sequence: CDR1 SGHAT, CDR2 FQNNGV. CDR3 bases: TGTGCCAGCAGCCCCTCAGGGGGCGTCGGTGAAAAACTGTTTTTT. Amino acid sequence: CASSPSGGVGEKLFF.

V gene TRBV4-3 combines with J gene TRBJ2-1; 13 bases match TRBD2. Germline CDR1 LGHNA, CDR2 YSLEER. The CDR3 loop spans 16 amino acids. Germline trimming cut 4 bases from V and 9 bases from J; bases unmatched to any gene: 9. CDR3 sequence (DNA): TGCGCCAGCAGCCTGGGTCGGACTAGCGGGAGTACTGAGCAGTTCTTC. Its translation: CASSLGRTSGSTEQFF.

The chain is built from TRBV6-5 and TRBJ1-2, with D unclear. CDR3 length: 12 amino acids. V lost 8 bases and J lost 8, with 15 bases in between. CDR1 is MNHEY and CDR2 is SVGAGI in the germline V gene. CDR3 nucleotide sequence: TGTGCCAGCGGGTCGGGCCCGGGGGGCTACACCTTC. Its translation is CASGSGPGGYTF.

This clone was recorded a few times. The V and J genes are TRBV2 and TRBJ1-5; weak D call: TRBD1 (5 bases). This CDR3 contains 14 residues. Looked up from germline, CDR1 is SNHLY and CDR2 is FYNNEI. With 7 bases removed from V and 0 bases from J, the gap between germline ends came to 10 bases. CDR3 protein: CASNGGYSNQPQHF. CDR3 nucleotides: TGTGCCAGCAATGGGGGGTATAGCAATCAGCCCCAGCATTTT.

The sample holds one count of this clone. The chain has TRBV18 and TRBJ1-1; tentative D call: TRBD1 (5 bases). The germline CDR1 and CDR2 sequences are KGHSH and LQKENI. The germline V and J ends were trimmed by 2 bases and 0 bases, with 13 bases remaining between them. This CDR3 is 16 amino acids long. CDR3 sequence (DNA): TGTGCCAGCTCACCAAGCGGGGGTCAGTTGAACACTGAAGCTTTCTTT. It translates to CASSPSGGQLNTEAFF.

This clone was detected only once. This chain joins TRBV5-1 and TRBJ2-5; the match to TRBD2 covers 8 bases. Trimming cost V 0 bases and J 3 bases; bases outside gene matches: 7. The CDR3 contains 16 residues. The germline CDR1 and CDR2 sequences are SGHRS and YFSETQ. CDR3 in DNA: TGCGCCAGCAGCTTGGGCTCGGCGGGAGGTGAAGAGACCCAGTACTTC. Amino acids: CASSLGSAGGEETQYF.

This chain uses TRBV7-2 with TRBJ1-1; unclear D gene. Germline assignment: CDR1 SGHTA and CDR2 FQGNSA. The V end was cut by 1 base, the J end by 3 bases, with 6 bases between. CDR3 size: 13 residues. CDR3 coding DNA: TGTGCCAGCAGCTTAGTTAGTGACACTGAAGCTTTCTTT. This gives the protein CASSLVSDTEAFF.

This chain connects TRBV2 to TRBJ2-5, with a possible D match to TRBD1 (6 bases). This CDR3 is 16 amino acids long. The ends were cut back, 7 bases at V and 0 bases at J, with 18 bases in the middle. CDR1 is SNHLY, CDR2 FYNNEI, per germline. This chain's CDR3 is CASTRGTGTYQETQYF. CDR3 bases: TGTGCCAGCACACGCGGTACCGGGACATACCAAGAGACCCAGTACTTC.

This chain connects TRBV5-8 to TRBJ1-5; unclear D gene. CDR1 SGHTS and CDR2 YDEGEE come from the germline V gene. The CDR3 extends over 14 amino acids. V was cut by 0 bases and J by 1 base, with 5 bases left in between. In DNA, the CDR3 is TGTGCCAGCAGCTTGGAGGAGAGCAATCAGCCCCAGCATTTT. As protein: CASSLEESNQPQHF.

The chain has TRBV7-8 and TRBJ2-3; TRBD1 agrees at 9 bases. After removal of 4 bases from V and 3 bases from J, the junction contained 5 bases not matched to a gene. Germline V CDR1 and CDR2: SGHVS, FQNEAQ. The CDR3 runs to 15 residues. Here the CDR3 reads CASSYRGRGTDTQYF. In DNA, the CDR3 is TGTGCCAGCAGCTACAGGGGGCGTGGGACAGATACGCAGTATTTT.

The chain uses TRBV3-1 (or the pseudogene TRBV3-2) and TRBJ1-1; D is possibly TRBD1 (5 bases). Per germline, CDR1 LGHDT and CDR2 YNNKEL (reference sequence). The CDR3 runs to 15 residues. Trimming stripped 0 bases from V and 1 base from J, with 9 bases between. The CDR3 spells CASSQDVGRNTEAFF. The CDR3 DNA follows: TGTGCCAGCAGCCAAGATGTGGGGCGGAACACTGAAGCTTTCTTT.